The clone carrying this T cell receptor beta chain was detected ten times or more. Its cognate antigen is unknown. These data are taken from a study of CD8 T cells in ankylosing spondylitis. Whole-study findings and limits: Blood from ankylosing spondylitis patients appeared to carry a characteristic roughly 8-variant TCR beta motif. Both synovial fluid and blood in reactive arthritis had previously been reported to carry some motif variants. Disease-linked clones reportedly showed significant enrichment in matched ankylosing spondylitis synovial fluid.

5'-RACE, quantitative and with molecular barcodes, yielded the TCR beta libraries. TCRdb independently ran MiXCR on the 5' RACE reads; one entry per CDR3 protein. The data contain some 330,000 distinct CDR3 sequences, 7.5% to 9% of them seen just once; the ten biggest clones take up about 15%. Trimming took 6 bases from V and 2 from J; bases not matched to a gene: 7. This CDR3 region has 15 residues. Germline CDR1 is SGHRS and CDR2 is YFSETQ. This clonotype originated in a male donor with ankylosing spondylitis. Sequencing input: blood, either unsorted or a sorted T cell fraction (not recorded which). The genes are TRBV5-1 and TRBJ2-1, with 8 bases identical to TRBD2. In DNA form, the CDR3 reads TGCGCCAGCATTAGCGGTAGCGGGACCTACAATGAGCAGTTCTTC. It encodes CASISGSGTYNEQFF.